This T cell receptor beta chain is from a study of shared clonotypes between healthy human individuals. General observations from the study: How much donors shared clonotypes was expected to be affected by sequencing depth. Clonotypes which were not shared had lower generation probabilities than clonotypes that all four donors shared. Larger estimated richness was generally recorded for naive subsets relative to memory subsets.

Concerning this clone: Its specificity is unknown.

Generated by immunoSEQ multiplex PCR, the TCRdb table keeps only in-frame clones and is missing some. The sample consists of 2 million to 3 million clones, over 85% of them appearing once. The germline V gene has CDR1 KGHSH and CDR2 LQKENI. The CDR3 has 18 amino acids. V was trimmed by 6 bases and J by 4 bases, leaving 27 bases between them. This TCR came from a young man in good health. Some clones in this sample may be carry-over from other donors' samples. The specimen sequenced was naive CD4+ T cells from PBMCs. Indicated subset: CD45RA+ positively selected. The rearrangement joins TRBV18 to TRBJ2-5; either TRBD1 or TRBD2 may fit D (5 bases each). CDR3 nucleotides: TGTGCCAGCTCCCCCAAGGATAGAGTCGGGACCTCACTAGAGACCCAGTACTTC. Its translation: CASSPKDRVGTSLETQYF.